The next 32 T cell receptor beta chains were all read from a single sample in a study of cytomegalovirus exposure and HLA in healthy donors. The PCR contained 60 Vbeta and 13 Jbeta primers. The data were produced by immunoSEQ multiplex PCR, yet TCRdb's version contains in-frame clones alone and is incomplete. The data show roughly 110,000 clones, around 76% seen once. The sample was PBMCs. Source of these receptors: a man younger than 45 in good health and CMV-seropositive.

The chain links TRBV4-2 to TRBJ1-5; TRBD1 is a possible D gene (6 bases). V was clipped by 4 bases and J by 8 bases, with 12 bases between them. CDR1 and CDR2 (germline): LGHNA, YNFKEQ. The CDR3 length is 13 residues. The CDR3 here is CASSPVKGEPQHF. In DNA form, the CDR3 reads TGTGCCAGCAGCCCAGTTAAGGGGGAGCCCCAGCATTTT.

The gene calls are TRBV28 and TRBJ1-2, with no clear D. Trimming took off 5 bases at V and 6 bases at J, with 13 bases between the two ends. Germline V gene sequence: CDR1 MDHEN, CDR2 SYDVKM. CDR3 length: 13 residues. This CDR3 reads CASSAPRRDGYTF. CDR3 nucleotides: TGTGCCAGCAGTGCCCCCCGGCGGGATGGCTACACCTTC.

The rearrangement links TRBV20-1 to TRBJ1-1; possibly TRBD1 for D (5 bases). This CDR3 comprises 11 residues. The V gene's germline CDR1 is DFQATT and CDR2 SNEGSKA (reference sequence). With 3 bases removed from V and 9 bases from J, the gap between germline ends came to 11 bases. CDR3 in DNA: TGCAGTGCTAGTAATCAGGGCCAAGCTTTCTTT. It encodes CSASNQGQAFF.

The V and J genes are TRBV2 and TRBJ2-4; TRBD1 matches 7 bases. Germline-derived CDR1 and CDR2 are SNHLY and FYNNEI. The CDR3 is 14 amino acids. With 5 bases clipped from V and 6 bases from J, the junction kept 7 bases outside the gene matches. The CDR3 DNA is TGTGCCAGCAGTTCCAGGACAGGTATAAACATTCAGTACTTC. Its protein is CASSSRTGINIQYF. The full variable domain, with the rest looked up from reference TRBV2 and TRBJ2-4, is EPEVTQTPSHQVTQMGQEVILRCVPISNHLYFYWYRQILGQKVEFLVSFYNNEISEKSEIFDDQFSVERPDGSNFTLKIRSTKLEDSAMYFCASSSRTGINIQYFGAGTRLSVL.

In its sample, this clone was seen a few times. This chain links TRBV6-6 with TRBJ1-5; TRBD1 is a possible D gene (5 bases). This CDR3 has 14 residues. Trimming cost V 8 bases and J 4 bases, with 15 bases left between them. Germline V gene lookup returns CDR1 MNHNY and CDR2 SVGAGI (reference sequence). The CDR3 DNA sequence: TGTGCCAGCCTTCGGGGAGGGGCGAATCAGCCCCAGCATTTT. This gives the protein CASLRGGANQPQHF.

CDR3 sequence reads: CASRDSQPYGYTF. CDR3 DNA sequence: TGTGCCAGCAGGGACAGCCAGCCTTATGGCTACACCTTC. The V call is TRBV2, the J call TRBJ1-2; TRBD1 is a possible D gene (6 bases). CDR3 length: 13 residues. Germline V lookup: CDR1 SNHLY, CDR2 FYNNEI. The V and J ends lost 6 bases and 5 bases respectively, with 13 bases between them.

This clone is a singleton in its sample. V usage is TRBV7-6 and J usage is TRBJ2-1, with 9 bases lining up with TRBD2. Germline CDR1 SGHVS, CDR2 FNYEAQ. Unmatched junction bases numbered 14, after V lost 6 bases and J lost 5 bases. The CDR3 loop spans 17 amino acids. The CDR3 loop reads CASRPTRAGGPHNEQFF. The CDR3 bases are TGTGCCAGCAGGCCTACTCGAGCGGGGGGCCCCCACAATGAGCAGTTCTTC.

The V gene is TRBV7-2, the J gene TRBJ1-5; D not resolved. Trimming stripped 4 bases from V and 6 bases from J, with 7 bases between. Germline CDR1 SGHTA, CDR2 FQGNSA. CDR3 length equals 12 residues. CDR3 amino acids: CASSSVRQPQHF. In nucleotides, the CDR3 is TGTGCCAGCAGCTCGGTACGTCAGCCCCAGCATTTT.

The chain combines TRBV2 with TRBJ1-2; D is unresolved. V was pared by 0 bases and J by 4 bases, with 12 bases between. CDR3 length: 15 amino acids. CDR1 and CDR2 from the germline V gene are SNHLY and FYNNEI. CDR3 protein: CASSEARAESYGYTF. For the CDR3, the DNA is TGTGCCAGCAGTGAAGCGAGGGCGGAGTCCTATGGCTACACCTTC.

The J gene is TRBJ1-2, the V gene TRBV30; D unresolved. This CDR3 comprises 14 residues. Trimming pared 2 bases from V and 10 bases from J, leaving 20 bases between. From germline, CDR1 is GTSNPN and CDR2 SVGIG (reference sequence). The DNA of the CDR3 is TGTGCCTGGAGTACCGACAAACTTCGGCTTATCTACACCTTC. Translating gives CAWSTDKLRLIYTF. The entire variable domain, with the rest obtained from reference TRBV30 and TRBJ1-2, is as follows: SQTIHQWPATLVQPVGSPLSLECTVEGTSNPNLYWYRQAAGRGLQLLFYSVGIGQISSEVPQNLSASRPQDRQFILSSKKLLLSDSGFYLCAWSTDKLRLIYTFGSGTRLTVV.

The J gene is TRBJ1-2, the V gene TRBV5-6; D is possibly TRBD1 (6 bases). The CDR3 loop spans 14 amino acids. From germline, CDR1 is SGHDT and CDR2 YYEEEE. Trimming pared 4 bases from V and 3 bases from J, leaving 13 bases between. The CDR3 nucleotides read TGTGCCAGCAGCCTGACGGACAGATACTATGGCTACACCTTC. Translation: CASSLTDRYYGYTF.

The CDR3 protein is CASSASVMGLTVVAKNIQYF. In DNA form, the CDR3 reads TGTGCCAGCAGTGCCTCAGTAATGGGACTTACGGTCGTAGCCAAAAACATTCAGTACTTC. The chain recombines TRBV6-1 with TRBJ2-4; D perhaps matches TRBD2 (6 bases). The V and J ends lost 4 bases and 0 bases respectively, with 25 bases between them. Germline V lookup: CDR1 MNHNS, CDR2 SASEGT. The length of the CDR3 is 20 residues.

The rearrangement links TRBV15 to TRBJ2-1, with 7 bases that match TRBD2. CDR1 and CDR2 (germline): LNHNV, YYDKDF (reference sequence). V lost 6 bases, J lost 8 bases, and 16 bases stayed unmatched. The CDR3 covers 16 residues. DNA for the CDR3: TGTGCCACCAGTGCTTCGACTAGCATCTTTGGCGATGAGCAGTTCTTC. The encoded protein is CATSASTSIFGDEQFF.

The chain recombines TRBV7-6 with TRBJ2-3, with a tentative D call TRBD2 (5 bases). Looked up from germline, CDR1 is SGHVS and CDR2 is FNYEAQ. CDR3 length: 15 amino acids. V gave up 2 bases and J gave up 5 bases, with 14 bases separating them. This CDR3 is CASSLITVRGDTQYF. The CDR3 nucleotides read TGTGCCAGCAGCTTAATAACAGTCCGGGGAGATACGCAGTATTTT.

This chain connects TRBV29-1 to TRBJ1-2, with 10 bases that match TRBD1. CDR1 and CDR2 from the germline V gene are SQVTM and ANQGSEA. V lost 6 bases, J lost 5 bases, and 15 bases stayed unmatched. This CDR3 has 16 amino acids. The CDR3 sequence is CSVPQGRDRGGYGYTF. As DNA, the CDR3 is TGCAGCGTCCCCCAGGGCCGGGACAGGGGAGGGTATGGCTACACCTTC.

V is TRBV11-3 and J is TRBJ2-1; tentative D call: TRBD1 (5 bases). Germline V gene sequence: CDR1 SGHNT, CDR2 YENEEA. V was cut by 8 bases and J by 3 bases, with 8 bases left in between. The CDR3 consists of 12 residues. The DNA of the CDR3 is TGTGCCAGCGGAGACAGCTACAATGAGCAGTTCTTC. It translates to CASGDSYNEQFF.

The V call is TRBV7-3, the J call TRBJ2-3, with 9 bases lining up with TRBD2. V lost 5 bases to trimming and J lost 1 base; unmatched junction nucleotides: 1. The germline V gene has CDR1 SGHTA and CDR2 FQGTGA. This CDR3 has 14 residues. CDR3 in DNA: TGTGCCAGCAGCCGGACTAGCGGCACAGATACGCAGTATTTT. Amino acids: CASSRTSGTDTQYF.

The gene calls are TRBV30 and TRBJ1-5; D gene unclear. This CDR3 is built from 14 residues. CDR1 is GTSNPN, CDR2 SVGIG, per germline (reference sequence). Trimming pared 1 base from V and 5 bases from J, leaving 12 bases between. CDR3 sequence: CAWSARGGYQPQHF. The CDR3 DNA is TGTGCCTGGAGTGCAAGAGGAGGCTATCAGCCCCAGCATTTT.

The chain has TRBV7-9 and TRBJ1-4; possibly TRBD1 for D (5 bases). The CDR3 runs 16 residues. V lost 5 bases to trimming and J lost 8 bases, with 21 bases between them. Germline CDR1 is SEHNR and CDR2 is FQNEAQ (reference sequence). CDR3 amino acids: CASSPRRGPGWEKLFF. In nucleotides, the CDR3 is TGTGCCAGCAGCCCAAGGAGGGGCCCCGGTTGGGAAAAACTGTTTTTT.

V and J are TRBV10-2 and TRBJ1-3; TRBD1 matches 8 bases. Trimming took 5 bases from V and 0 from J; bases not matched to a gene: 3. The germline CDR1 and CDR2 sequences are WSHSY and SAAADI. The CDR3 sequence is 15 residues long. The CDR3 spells CASSPGTGSGNTIYF. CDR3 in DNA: TGCGCCAGCAGTCCCGGGACAGGCTCTGGAAACACCATATATTTT.

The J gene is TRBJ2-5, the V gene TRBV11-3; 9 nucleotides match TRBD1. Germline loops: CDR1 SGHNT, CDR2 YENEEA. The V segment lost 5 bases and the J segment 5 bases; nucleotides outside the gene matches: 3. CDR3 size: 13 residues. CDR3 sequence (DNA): TGTGCCAGCAGCCCGGGGACAGGGGAGACCCAGTACTTC. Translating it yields CASSPGTGETQYF.

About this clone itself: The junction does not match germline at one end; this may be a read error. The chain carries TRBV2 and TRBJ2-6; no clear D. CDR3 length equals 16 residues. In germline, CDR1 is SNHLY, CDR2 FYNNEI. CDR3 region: CASNEVRQILANVLTF. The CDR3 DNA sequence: TGTGCCAGCAATGAAGTGAGGCAGATTCTAGCCAACGTCCTGACTTTC.

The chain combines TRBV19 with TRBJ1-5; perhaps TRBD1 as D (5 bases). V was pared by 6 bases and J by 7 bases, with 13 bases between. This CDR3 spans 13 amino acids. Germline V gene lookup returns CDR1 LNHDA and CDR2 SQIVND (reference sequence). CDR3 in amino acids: CASSSGMMQPQHF. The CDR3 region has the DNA TGTGCCAGTAGCTCAGGGATGATGCAGCCCCAGCATTTT. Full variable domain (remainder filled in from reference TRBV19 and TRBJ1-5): DGGITQSPKYLFRKEGQNVTLSCEQNLNHDAMYWYRQDPGQGLRLIYYSQIVNDFQKGDIAEGYSVSREKKESFPLTVTSAQKNPTAFYLCASSSGMMQPQHFGDGTRLSIL.

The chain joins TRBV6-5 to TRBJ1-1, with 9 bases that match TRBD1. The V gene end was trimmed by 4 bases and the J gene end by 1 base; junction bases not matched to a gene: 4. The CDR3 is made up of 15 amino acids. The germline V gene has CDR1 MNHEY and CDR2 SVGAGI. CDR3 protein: CASSFEQGANTEAFF. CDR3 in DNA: TGTGCCAGCAGTTTTGAACAGGGGGCGAACACTGAAGCTTTCTTT.

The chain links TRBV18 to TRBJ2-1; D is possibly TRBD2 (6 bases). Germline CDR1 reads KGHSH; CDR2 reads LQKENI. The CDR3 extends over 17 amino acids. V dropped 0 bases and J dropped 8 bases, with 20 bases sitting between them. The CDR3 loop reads CASSPPVSSVRRDEQFF. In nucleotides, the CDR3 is TGTGCCAGCTCACCACCGGTTTCTAGCGTGAGGAGGGATGAGCAGTTCTTC.

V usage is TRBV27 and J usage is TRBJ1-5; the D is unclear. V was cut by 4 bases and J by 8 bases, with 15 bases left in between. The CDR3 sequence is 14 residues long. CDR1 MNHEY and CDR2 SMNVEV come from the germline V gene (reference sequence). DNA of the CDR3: TGTGCCAGCAGTTCGGGTGGACTAACCGAGCCCCAGCATTTT. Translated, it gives CASSSGGLTEPQHF.

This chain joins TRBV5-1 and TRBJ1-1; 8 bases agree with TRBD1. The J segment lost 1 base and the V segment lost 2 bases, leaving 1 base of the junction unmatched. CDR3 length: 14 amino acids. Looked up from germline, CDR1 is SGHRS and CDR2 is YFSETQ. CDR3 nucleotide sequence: TGCGCCAGCAGCTTAGGGACAGGGAACACTGAAGCTTTCTTT. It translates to CASSLGTGNTEAFF.

The CDR3: CASRWTGGPSGANVLTF. CDR3 nucleotide sequence: TGTGCCAGCAGGTGGACAGGGGGCCCCTCTGGGGCCAACGTCCTGACTTTC. The rearrangement uses TRBV7-9 and TRBJ2-6, with 11 bases that match TRBD1. CDR1 is SEHNR and CDR2 is FQNEAQ in the germline V gene (reference sequence). The CDR3 length is 17 residues. The ends lost 6 bases at V and 0 bases at J; junction bases unmatched: 4.

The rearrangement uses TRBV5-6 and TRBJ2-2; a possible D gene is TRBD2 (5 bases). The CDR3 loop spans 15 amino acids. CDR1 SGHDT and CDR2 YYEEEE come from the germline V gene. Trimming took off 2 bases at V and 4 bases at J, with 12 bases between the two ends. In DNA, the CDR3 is TGTGCCAGCAGCTTTAACGGTCGGGGCACCGGGGAGCTGTTTTTT. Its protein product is CASSFNGRGTGELFF. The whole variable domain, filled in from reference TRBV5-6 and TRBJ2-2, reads DAGVTQSPTHLIKTRGQQVTLRCSPKSGHDTVSWYQQALGQGPQFIFQYYEEEERQRGNFPDRFSGHQFPNYSSELNVNALLLGDSALYLCASSFNGRGTGELFFGEGSRLTVL.

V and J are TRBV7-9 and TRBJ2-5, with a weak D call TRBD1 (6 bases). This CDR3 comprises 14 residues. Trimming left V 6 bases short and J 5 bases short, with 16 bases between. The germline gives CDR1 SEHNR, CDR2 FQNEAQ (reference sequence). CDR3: CASSHGDIAETQYF. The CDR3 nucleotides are TGTGCCAGCAGTCATGGGGACATCGCGGAGACCCAGTACTTC.

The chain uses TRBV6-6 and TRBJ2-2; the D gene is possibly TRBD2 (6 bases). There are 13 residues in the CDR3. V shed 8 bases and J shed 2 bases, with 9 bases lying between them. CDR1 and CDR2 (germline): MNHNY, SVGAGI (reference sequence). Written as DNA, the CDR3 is TGTGCCAGCGAGGAGGGTAACACCGGGGAGCTGTTTTTT. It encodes CASEEGNTGELFF.

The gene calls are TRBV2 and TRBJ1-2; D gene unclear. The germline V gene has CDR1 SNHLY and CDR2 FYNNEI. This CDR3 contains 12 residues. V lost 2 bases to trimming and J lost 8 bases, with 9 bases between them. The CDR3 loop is CASSEFGGGYTF. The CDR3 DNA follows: TGTGCCAGCAGTGAATTCGGAGGGGGCTACACCTTC.